A single sample is the source of the 10 T cell receptor beta chains below, sequenced in a study of OX40 agonist ivuxolimab in advanced cancers. Sequenced by immunoSEQ multiplex PCR; TCRdb stores in-frame clones only, minus some. The repertoire holds 95,000 to 100,000 clones, with roughly 93% as singletons. This sample comprised CD4+ or CD8+ T cells sorted from blood, obtained in a trial of the OX40 agonist ivuxolimab. These TCRs come from an adult with an advanced solid tumor such as melanoma, head and neck, liver or kidney cancer.

J is TRBJ1-1 and V is TRBV18; TRBD1 is a possible D gene (5 bases). The V end lost 2 bases, the J end lost 1 base, and 11 bases lay between the germline ends. Looked up from germline, CDR1 is KGHSH and CDR2 is LQKENI. The CDR3 consists of 15 residues. Here the CDR3 reads CASSPATGGNTEAFF. The CDR3, as DNA: TGTGCCAGCTCACCAGCAACAGGAGGGAACACTGAAGCTTTCTTT.

The chain has TRBV28 and TRBJ1-1; the match to TRBD1 covers 10 bases. This CDR3 contains 15 residues. Per the germline V gene, CDR1 is MDHEN and CDR2 is SYDVKM. The junction had 12 bases not matched to a gene; V was cut back by 4 bases and J by 10 bases. For the CDR3, the DNA is TGTGCCAGCAGTTATTACACCGGGACAGGGGTTCGAGCTTTCTTT. Protein sequence: CASSYYTGTGVRAFF. The full variable domain, with the rest looked up from reference TRBV28 and TRBJ1-1, is DVKVTQSSRYLVKRTGEKVFLECVQDMDHENMFWYRQDPGLGLRLIYFSYDVKMKEKGDIPEGYSVSREKKERFSLILESASTNQTSMYLCASSYYTGTGVRAFFGQGTRLTVV.

The J gene is TRBJ2-5, the V gene TRBV6-6; tentatively, D is TRBD1 or TRBD2 (5 bases each). The CDR3 extends over 15 amino acids. The germline V and J ends were trimmed by 4 bases and 3 bases, with 15 bases remaining between them. Per the germline V gene, CDR1 is MNHNY and CDR2 is SVGAGI (reference sequence). The CDR3 region is CASSWGTGTKETQYF. In nucleotides, the CDR3 is TGTGCCAGCAGTTGGGGGACCGGGACGAAAGAGACCCAGTACTTC.

The gene calls are TRBV28 and TRBJ1-4, with D perhaps TRBD1 (5 bases). V shed 2 bases and J shed 5 bases, with 12 bases lying between them. This CDR3 spans 15 amino acids. Germline V CDR1 and CDR2: MDHEN, SYDVKM. CDR3 coding DNA: TGTGCCAGCAGTTTAAGCGGGGGTCACAATGAAAAACTGTTTTTT. It yields the protein CASSLSGGHNEKLFF. Looking up the rest from reference TRBV28 and TRBJ1-4 gives the full variable domain: DVKVTQSSRYLVKRTGEKVFLECVQDMDHENMFWYRQDPGLGLRLIYFSYDVKMKEKGDIPEGYSVSREKKERFSLILESASTNQTSMYLCASSLSGGHNEKLFFGSGTQLSVL.

The genes are TRBV6-4 and TRBJ2-1; 9 bases line up with TRBD2. CDR1 is MRHNA and CDR2 is SNTAGT in the germline V gene. V shed 6 bases and J 8 bases; nucleotides not matched to a gene: 11. There are 15 residues in the CDR3. CDR3 in amino acids: CASRALGREGHEQFF. The CDR3, as DNA: TGTGCCAGCAGAGCCCTCGGGCGGGAGGGCCATGAGCAGTTCTTC.

V usage is TRBV30 and J usage is TRBJ1-3; D unresolved. The CDR3 runs to 15 residues. Trimming removed 5 bases from V and 0 bases from J, with 14 bases in between. CDR1 is GTSNPN and CDR2 is SVGIG in the germline V gene (reference sequence). This CDR3 reads CAWYQLPDSGNTIYF. In DNA, the CDR3 is TGTGCCTGGTACCAATTACCGGACTCTGGAAACACCATATATTTT.

V usage is TRBV25-1 and J usage is TRBJ2-7, with D perhaps given as TRBD1 or TRBD2 (5 bases each). CDR3 length equals 13 residues. The germline V gene encodes CDR1 MGHDK and CDR2 SYGVNS. Trimming pared 6 bases from V and 5 bases from J, leaving 14 bases between. The CDR3 reads CASSPTGLHEQYV. CDR3 nucleotide sequence: TGTGCCAGCAGCCCCACAGGACTGCACGAGCAGTACGTC.

The V gene is TRBV9, the J gene TRBJ2-1; 9 positions agree with TRBD1. Germline V lookup: CDR1 SGDLS, CDR2 YYNGEE. CDR3 length: 18 residues. The V gene end was trimmed by 4 bases and the J gene end by 7 bases; junction bases not matched to a gene: 18. CDR3 region: CASSPPSRGTGTPNEQFF. The CDR3 DNA sequence: TGTGCCAGCAGCCCCCCTTCAAGAGGGACAGGGACCCCTAATGAGCAGTTCTTC.

The chain recombines TRBV5-1 with TRBJ1-1; D perhaps matches TRBD1 (6 bases). This CDR3 is built from 13 residues. V was pared by 7 bases and J by 3 bases, with 13 bases between. CDR1 is SGHRS and CDR2 is YFSETQ in the germline V gene. The CDR3 coding sequence is TGCGCCAGCCAAGCAGGGGAAGACACTGAAGCTTTCTTT. Translation gives CASQAGEDTEAFF.

The chain employs TRBV28 and TRBJ1-2; D gene unclear. The CDR3 spans 16 residues. V lost 3 bases and J 2 bases, leaving 16 bases between the germline ends. Germline assignment: CDR1 MDHEN and CDR2 SYDVKM. The CDR3 DNA sequence: TGTGCCAGCAGTTTTCGGCTTCGGGGTCGGAACTATGGCTACACCTTC. It is translated as CASSFRLRGRNYGYTF.